This passage covers 32 T cell receptor beta chains from one sample sequenced in a study of blood T cell repertoires in COVID-19. Generated by immunoSEQ multiplex PCR, the TCRdb table keeps only in-frame clones and is missing some. Of 300,000 to 450,000 clones detected, 87% appear once; the ten largest clones hold 1.5% to 2.5%. The sample comprised PBMCs or T cells enriched from blood (not recorded which). The receptors stem from a middle-aged man in a cohort exposed to, infected with or recovered from COVID-19 (not recorded which).

This clone has a single count. The J gene is TRBJ2-5, the V gene TRBV6-5, with 11 bases lining up with TRBD1. V dropped 6 bases and J dropped 4; count of bases not matched to a gene: 4. Germline CDR1 reads MNHEY; CDR2 reads SVGAGI. The CDR3 extends over 14 amino acids. The CDR3 protein is CASSPGTGGETQYF. For the CDR3, the DNA is TGTGCCAGCAGCCCCGGGACAGGGGGAGAGACCCAGTACTTC.

V and J are TRBV25-1 and TRBJ2-3; no definite D call. The length of the CDR3 is 14 residues. V gave up 1 base and J gave up 6 bases, with 11 bases separating them. CDR1 and CDR2 (germline): MGHDK, SYGVNS. CDR3 coding DNA: TGTGCCAGCAGTGAATCCTTGACAACCGATACGCAGTATTTT. Its translation: CASSESLTTDTQYF.

CDR3 sequence reads: CASSFATGGLRYNEQFF. CDR3 in DNA: TGTGCCAGCAGCTTCGCGACAGGGGGCTTGAGGTACAATGAGCAGTTCTTC. The chain joins TRBV7-9 to TRBJ2-1, with 10 bases that match TRBD1. This CDR3 region has 17 residues. V shed 3 bases and J 4 bases; nucleotides not matched to a gene: 9. Germline CDR1 and CDR2: SEHNR and FQNEAQ (reference sequence).

The chain links TRBV28 to TRBJ2-5; TRBD1 matches at 7 bases. Looked up from germline, CDR1 is MDHEN and CDR2 is SYDVKM. The CDR3 has 14 residues. V shed 3 bases, J shed 0 bases, and the junction held 1 base outside the gene matches. The CDR3 region is CASSLTGYQETQYF. In DNA, the CDR3 is TGTGCCAGCAGTTTGACAGGGTACCAAGAGACCCAGTACTTC.

This clone was seen a handful of times. This sequence joins TRBV7-8 and TRBJ2-1; 9 nucleotides agree with TRBD2. This CDR3 has 16 amino acids. The junction had 15 bases not matched to a gene; V was cut back by 5 bases and J by 10 bases. Per the germline V gene, CDR1 is SGHVS and CDR2 is FQNEAQ. The chain's CDR3 is CASSVFSDPLAGEQFF. CDR3 DNA sequence: TGTGCCAGCAGCGTTTTTTCCGACCCGCTAGCGGGGGAGCAGTTCTTC.

This clone was counted a single time. The gene calls are TRBV3-1 (or the pseudogene TRBV3-2) and TRBJ2-2, with 10 bases matching TRBD2. The CDR3 loop spans 17 amino acids. Per germline, CDR1 LGHDT and CDR2 YNNKEL (reference sequence). V dropped 3 bases and J dropped 5; count of bases not matched to a gene: 9. CDR3 bases: TGTGCCAGCAGCCATGGACTAGCGGACCTGAGTACCGGGGAGCTGTTTTTT. It specifies CASSHGLADLSTGELFF.

The rearrangement uses TRBV2 and TRBJ2-1; 10 bases are a match to TRBD2. The CDR3 sequence is 15 residues long. The ends lost 6 bases at V and 9 bases at J; junction bases unmatched: 11. CDR1 and CDR2 (germline): SNHLY, FYNNEI. CDR3 loop: CASSRTSGLVGEQFF. The CDR3 coding sequence is TGTGCCAGCAGCCGGACTAGCGGCCTTGTCGGTGAGCAGTTCTTC.

The chain combines TRBV2 with TRBJ2-1; unclear D gene. Germline V lookup: CDR1 SNHLY, CDR2 FYNNEI. V shed 4 bases and J shed 5 bases, with 9 bases lying between them. The CDR3 sequence is 13 residues long. This CDR3 is CASSVGQNNEQFF. CDR3 in DNA: TGTGCCAGCAGTGTTGGTCAGAACAATGAGCAGTTCTTC.

The J gene is TRBJ2-7, the V gene TRBV3-1 (or the pseudogene TRBV3-2); 14 bases map to TRBD2. The CDR3 has 15 residues. Germline CDR1 reads LGHDT; CDR2 reads YNNKEL (reference sequence). V was pared by 2 bases and J by 6 bases, with 3 bases of the junction left unmatched. CDR3 loop: CASSQRTSGRTEQYF. CDR3 sequence (DNA): TGTGCCAGCAGCCAACGGACTAGCGGGAGGACCGAGCAGTACTTC.

This clone was seen a few times. This chain joins TRBV10-1 and TRBJ1-3; D gene unclear. From germline, CDR1 is WNHNN and CDR2 SYGVQD (reference sequence). Deletions cut 2 bases from V and 3 bases from J, with 8 bases between. The CDR3 consists of 14 residues. CDR3 sequence (DNA): TGCGCCAGCAGTGAGGGGCAGAATGGAAACACCATATATTTT. Protein sequence: CASSEGQNGNTIYF.

The chain links TRBV9 to TRBJ1-1; D is unresolved. Per germline, CDR1 SGDLS and CDR2 YYNGEE. The V end lost 0 bases, the J end lost 0 bases, and 3 bases lay between the germline ends. This CDR3 is 13 amino acids long. Here the CDR3 DNA reads TGTGCCAGCAGCGTAGCTATGAACACTGAAGCTTTCTTT. This sequence encodes CASSVAMNTEAFF.

The chain joins TRBV16 to TRBJ2-1; 11 bases line up with TRBD1. Germline values: CDR1 KGHSY, CDR2 FQNENV. Losses at the gene ends were 0 bases for V and 7 bases for J; bases not matched to a gene: 5. CDR3 length: 16 amino acids. CDR3 region: CASSQSDRGLSNEQFF. In nucleotides, the CDR3 is TGTGCCAGCAGCCAATCGGACAGGGGGCTTTCAAATGAGCAGTTCTTC.

The genes are TRBV19 and TRBJ2-2, with 7 bases matching TRBD1. CDR3 length: 15 residues. The ends lost 5 bases at V and 2 bases at J; junction bases unmatched: 5. Germline V lookup: CDR1 LNHDA, CDR2 SQIVND (reference sequence). The CDR3 nucleotides are TGTGCCAGTAGTCCGTACAGGGGAAACACCGGGGAGCTGTTTTTT. Its translation is CASSPYRGNTGELFF.

V is TRBV5-1 and J is TRBJ2-1; 13 bases map to TRBD2. Germline V lookup: CDR1 SGHRS, CDR2 YFSETQ. The junction had 6 bases not matched to a gene; V was cut back by 10 bases and J by 2 bases. The CDR3 is 15 residues long. The CDR3 nucleotides read TGCGCCGTCGGACTAGCGGGAGTAACCTACAATGAGCAGTTCTTC. Translated: CAVGLAGVTYNEQFF.

The CDR3 sequence: CASTRGGGNTIYF. CDR3 DNA: TGTGCCAGCACCCGCGGTGGGGGAAACACCATATATTTT. The gene calls are TRBV7-6 and TRBJ1-3; no clear D gene. Germline V lookup: CDR1 SGHVS, CDR2 FNYEAQ. The CDR3 consists of 13 residues. Between the trimmed V and J ends, which lost 7 bases and 4 bases, there was a span of 11 bases.

As for this clone: This specimen includes other DNA sequences encoding the same CDR3. The chain is built from TRBV7-9 and TRBJ2-1; 8 bases are a match to TRBD2. Trimming at V came to 1 base and at J to 5 bases, leaving 4 bases not matched to a gene. CDR1 is SEHNR and CDR2 is FQNEAQ in the germline V gene (reference sequence). This CDR3 spans 15 amino acids. The CDR3 DNA sequence: TGTGCCAGCAGCTTAGGAACTAGCGGCCACAATGAGCAGTTCTTC. It encodes CASSLGTSGHNEQFF.

The V call is TRBV6-6, the J call TRBJ2-2; D not certain. Germline loops: CDR1 MNHNY, CDR2 SVGAGI (reference sequence). The V gene lost 10 bases and the J gene lost 2 bases, with 14 bases spanning the gap. The CDR3 sequence is 14 residues long. CDR3 amino acids: CATVRKPNTGELFF. In DNA form, the CDR3 reads TGTGCCACTGTCCGTAAGCCAAACACCGGGGAGCTGTTTTTT.

The chain carries TRBV6-5 and TRBJ2-7; possible D gene TRBD2, 6 bases. This CDR3 region has 15 residues. Trimming left V 3 bases short and J 2 bases short, with 14 bases between. Germline-derived CDR1 and CDR2 are MNHEY and SVGAGI. This CDR3 is CASSYGTYGTYEQYF. In DNA, the CDR3 is TGTGCCAGCAGTTATGGGACTTACGGAACCTACGAGCAGTACTTC.

The chain uses TRBV7-2 and TRBJ1-2; D call uncertain. Trimming cost V 3 bases and J 2 bases, with 13 bases left between them. This CDR3 contains 15 residues. Germline lookup yields CDR1 SGHTA and CDR2 FQGNSA. The CDR3, as DNA: TGTGCCAGCAGCTTGCAAACACATTCCAACTATGGCTACACCTTC. The encoded protein is CASSLQTHSNYGYTF. The entire variable domain, with the rest obtained from reference TRBV7-2 and TRBJ1-2, is as follows: GAGVSQSPSNKVTEKGKDVELRCDPISGHTALYWYRQSLGQGLEFLIYFQGNSAPDKSGLPSDRFSAERTGGSVSTLTIQRTQQEDSAVYLCASSLQTHSNYGYTFGSGTRLTVV.

The V call is TRBV18, the J call TRBJ2-3, with 8 bases identical to TRBD2. CDR3 length: 15 residues. Germline-derived CDR1 and CDR2 are KGHSH and LQKENI. V shed 6 bases and J 2 bases; nucleotides not matched to a gene: 7. The CDR3 spells CASSQGLANTDTQYF. CDR3 coding DNA: TGTGCCAGCTCCCAAGGACTAGCCAACACAGATACGCAGTATTTT.

J is TRBJ1-1 and V is TRBV2; D call uncertain. The V end was cut by 5 bases, the J end by 1 base, with 2 bases between. Germline CDR1 SNHLY, CDR2 FYNNEI. The CDR3 loop spans 11 amino acids. CDR3 coding DNA: TGTGCCAGCAGTCGGAACACTGAAGCTTTCTTT. Its protein is CASSRNTEAFF. The full variable domain, with the rest looked up from reference TRBV2 and TRBJ1-1, is EPEVTQTPSHQVTQMGQEVILRCVPISNHLYFYWYRQILGQKVEFLVSFYNNEISEKSEIFDDQFSVERPDGSNFTLKIRSTKLEDSAMYFCASSRNTEAFFGQGTRLTVV.

This clone has just one count. V and J are TRBV4-2 and TRBJ1-1; 10 bases match TRBD1. The CDR3 consists of 18 residues. The V segment lost 0 bases and the J segment 4 bases; nucleotides outside the gene matches: 11. Germline V gene sequence: CDR1 LGHNA, CDR2 YNFKEQ. CDR3 nucleotides: TGTGCCAGCAGCCAAGAATTCGAGACAGGGGGCAGGGGCACTGAAGCTTTCTTT. This codes for CASSQEFETGGRGTEAFF.

This chain connects TRBV30 to TRBJ1-5; 7 nucleotides align to TRBD1. J gave up 2 bases and V 6 bases, and 7 bases lay outside the gene matches. CDR1 is GTSNPN and CDR2 is SVGIG in the germline V gene (reference sequence). This CDR3 has 14 amino acids. In DNA form, the CDR3 reads TGTGCCTGTGAGCAGGGGGACGGCAATCAGCCCCAGCATTTT. Translation: CACEQGDGNQPQHF.

The chain uses TRBV28 and TRBJ1-1; possibly TRBD1 for D (6 bases). The germline V gene encodes CDR1 MDHEN and CDR2 SYDVKM. The CDR3 totals 16 residues. Deletions cut 6 bases from V and 9 bases from J, with 26 bases between. The CDR3 protein is CASRSPGVNGQGKAFF. In nucleotides, the CDR3 is TGTGCCAGCAGATCACCAGGGGTAAACGGACAAGGTAAAGCTTTCTTT.

This clone was detected once. The chain recombines TRBV3-1 (or the pseudogene TRBV3-2) with TRBJ1-2; 8 bases fit TRBD1. Germline values: CDR1 LGHDT, CDR2 YNNKEL (reference sequence). The CDR3 loop spans 14 amino acids. The J segment lost 6 bases and the V segment lost 1 base, leaving 4 bases of the junction unmatched. Written as DNA, the CDR3 is TGTGCCAGCAGCCAAGGAGGACAGGGCAATGGCTACACCTTC. Translating it yields CASSQGGQGNGYTF.

This rearrangement joins TRBV27 to TRBJ1-1, with 7 bases identical to TRBD1. Germline CDR1 is MNHEY and CDR2 is SMNVEV (reference sequence). V dropped 2 bases and J dropped 10; count of bases not matched to a gene: 7. The CDR3 has 13 residues. The CDR3 reads CASSLRWTGTAFF. CDR3 in DNA: TGTGCCAGCAGTTTAAGATGGACAGGAACAGCTTTCTTT.

CDR3 DNA: TGCGCCAGCAGCGAGGGACTAGCGGAATACACAGATACGCAGTATTTT. Translation gives CASSEGLAEYTDTQYF. The chain couples TRBV5-1 to TRBJ2-3; 11 nucleotides match TRBD2. The CDR3 sequence is 16 residues long. J was trimmed by 2 bases and V by 4 bases; bases with no gene match: 6. Germline V gene lookup returns CDR1 SGHRS and CDR2 YFSETQ.

This chain uses TRBV11-1 with TRBJ2-1, with D tentatively TRBD2 (7 bases). The CDR3 is 15 residues long. In germline, CDR1 is SGHAT, CDR2 FQDESV (reference sequence). V was clipped by 3 bases and J by 2 bases, with 11 bases between them. CDR3 in DNA: TGTGCCAGCAGCTTCCTCGGGGGGCCCTACAATGAGCAGTTCTTC. Its translation: CASSFLGGPYNEQFF.

The J gene is TRBJ2-1, the V gene TRBV15, with D unclear. This CDR3 spans 15 amino acids. In germline, CDR1 is LNHNV, CDR2 YYDKDF (reference sequence). V dropped 3 bases and J dropped 0 bases, with 9 bases sitting between them. This CDR3 reads CATSRIFSSYNEQFF. As DNA, the CDR3 is TGTGCCACCAGCAGGATTTTTAGCTCCTACAATGAGCAGTTCTTC.

The chain employs TRBV2 and TRBJ2-1; 8 positions match TRBD1. Germline lookup yields CDR1 SNHLY and CDR2 FYNNEI. CDR3 length: 13 residues. V shed 7 bases, J shed 5 bases, and the junction held 4 bases outside the gene matches. CDR3 DNA sequence: TGTGCCAGCAACGCGGACAGGGACAATGAGCAGTTCTTC. It codes for CASNADRDNEQFF.

The chain uses TRBV7-9 and TRBJ1-1; 8 bases agree with TRBD1. Germline V gives CDR1 SEHNR, CDR2 FQNEAQ (reference sequence). After removal of 1 base from V and 7 bases from J, the junction contained 11 bases not matched to a gene. There are 16 residues in the CDR3. The DNA of the CDR3 is TGTGCCAGCAGCTTAGACCAAGGACAGGGAAGGAATGAAGCTTTCTTT. Translating it yields CASSLDQGQGRNEAFF.

This clone was recorded a few times. The chain uses TRBV2 and TRBJ1-4; D is ambiguous. The germline gives CDR1 SNHLY, CDR2 FYNNEI. Trimming left V 3 bases short and J 4 bases short, with 9 bases between. The CDR3 sequence is 14 residues long. CDR3 protein: CASSEQSRNEKLFF. The DNA for the CDR3 is TGTGCCAGCAGTGAGCAGTCCCGTAATGAAAAACTGTTTTTT.